The 20 T cell receptor beta chains presented below share a single source sample, sequenced in a study of T cell clones after liver transplantation. This table comes from immunoSEQ multiplex PCR, and its TCRdb copy is limited to in-frame clones, with some not included. Here the sample spans roughly 40,000 clones, 70% to 90% being singletons. Here the sequenced sample was CD4+ T cells from blood, taken 24 months after liver transplant. The source of these receptors is a human patient who received a liver transplant. The T cells may come from the graft donor.

The chain couples TRBV5-1 to TRBJ2-3; possibly TRBD1 or TRBD2 for D (5 bases each). V lost 6 bases and J lost 0, with 14 bases in between. Germline V gene lookup returns CDR1 SGHRS and CDR2 YFSETQ. The CDR3 has 15 residues. CDR3 sequence: CASTGGEGSTDTQYF. The CDR3 nucleotides read TGCGCCAGCACTGGGGGAGAGGGGAGCACAGATACGCAGTATTTT.

V usage is TRBV30 and J usage is TRBJ1-6, with 7 positions matching TRBD1. The V and J ends lost 3 bases and 5 bases, in that order; junction bases with no gene match: 4. The CDR3 covers 14 residues. Germline values: CDR1 GTSNPN, CDR2 SVGIG (reference sequence). CDR3 amino acids: CAWRGDSDNSPLHF. In DNA, the CDR3 is TGTGCCTGGAGGGGGGACAGTGATAATTCACCCCTCCACTTT.

This chain connects TRBV6-1 to TRBJ2-2; D ambiguous. The V gene lost 7 bases and the J gene lost 4 bases, with 16 bases spanning the gap. The CDR3 totals 15 residues. From germline, CDR1 is MNHNS and CDR2 SASEGT. This chain's CDR3 is CASTSLLGITGELFF. The CDR3 nucleotides are TGTGCCAGCACCTCCCTTTTGGGGATCACCGGGGAGCTGTTTTTT.

CDR3 loop: CSARVALTIYF. CDR3 DNA sequence: TGCAGTGCTAGAGTCGCGTTGACCATATATTTT. The rearrangement links TRBV20-1 to TRBJ1-3, with D unclear. Germline CDR1 is DFQATT and CDR2 is SNEGSKA (reference sequence). V was clipped by 1 base and J by 10 bases, with 8 bases between them. The CDR3 is 11 amino acids.

The chain recombines TRBV6-5 with TRBJ1-5; D possibly corresponds to TRBD1 (5 bases). Trimming cost V 7 bases and J 3 bases, with 16 bases left between them. Germline V CDR1 and CDR2: MNHEY, SVGAGI. This CDR3 contains 15 residues. The CDR3 reads CASTPAGGSNQPQHF. The CDR3 DNA follows: TGTGCCAGCACTCCCGCGGGGGGTTCCAATCAGCCCCAGCATTTT.

V and J are TRBV6-6 and TRBJ2-1; D not certain. V dropped 5 bases and J dropped 5 bases, with 4 bases sitting between them. The germline gives CDR1 MNHNY, CDR2 SVGAGI (reference sequence). This CDR3 is 11 amino acids long. CDR3 sequence reads: CASSQDNEQFF. In DNA form, the CDR3 reads TGTGCCAGCAGTCAGGACAATGAGCAGTTCTTC.

V and J are TRBV5-1 and TRBJ2-5; TRBD1 agrees at 7 bases. Germline CDR1 and CDR2: SGHRS and YFSETQ. This CDR3 region has 16 residues. V lost 3 bases to trimming and J lost 1 base; unmatched junction nucleotides: 9. This chain's CDR3 is CASSSSTGRPQETQYF. DNA for the CDR3: TGCGCCAGCAGCTCGTCGACAGGGCGACCCCAAGAGACCCAGTACTTC.

This chain links TRBV29-1 with TRBJ1-5, with 7 nucleotides matching TRBD1. CDR3 size: 13 residues. Germline CDR1 is SQVTM and CDR2 is ANQGSEA. V gave up 6 bases and J gave up 1 base; unmatched junction bases: 3. CDR3 DNA sequence: TGCAGCGTAGGGGACAGCAGCAATCAGCCCCAGCATTTT. Amino acids: CSVGDSSNQPQHF.

J is TRBJ2-7 and V is TRBV25-1; D is ambiguous. Germline V gives CDR1 MGHDK, CDR2 SYGVNS. The ends were cut back, 6 bases at V and 4 bases at J, with 10 bases in the middle. The CDR3 sequence is 12 residues long. The CDR3 reads CASRGSPYEQYF. CDR3 DNA sequence: TGTGCCAGCAGGGGTTCCCCATACGAGCAGTACTTC.

This chain connects TRBV2 to TRBJ1-2; tentatively, D is TRBD1 (6 bases). The CDR3 runs to 15 residues. Trimming stripped 4 bases from V and 8 bases from J, with 20 bases between. From germline, CDR1 is SNHLY and CDR2 FYNNEI. CDR3 region: CASSVGARTGRGYTF. The DNA for the CDR3 is TGTGCCAGCAGTGTGGGGGCCAGGACTGGAAGGGGCTACACCTTC.

The chain combines TRBV4-3 with TRBJ1-2, with 8 bases aligning to TRBD1. V was pared by 0 bases and J by 8 bases, with 8 bases of the junction left unmatched. CDR3 length: 15 amino acids. Per germline, CDR1 LGHNA and CDR2 YSLEER. The CDR3 sequence: CASSQDGGRGQGYTF. The CDR3 DNA sequence: TGCGCCAGCAGCCAAGATGGGGGCAGGGGGCAAGGCTACACCTTC.

The gene calls are TRBV5-1 and TRBJ1-1, with 7 bases that match TRBD1. V lost 0 bases, J lost 1 base, and 3 bases stayed unmatched. Germline V gene lookup returns CDR1 SGHRS and CDR2 YFSETQ. This CDR3 is 15 amino acids long. In nucleotides, the CDR3 is TGCGCCAGCAGCTTGGAGGGACAGCGGAACACTGAAGCTTTCTTT. Translating it yields CASSLEGQRNTEAFF.

A few counts support this clone. V gene TRBV19 combines with J gene TRBJ2-7; D tentatively reads TRBD1 or TRBD2 (7 bases each). The CDR3 totals 13 residues. The germline V and J ends were trimmed by 6 bases and 6 bases, with 15 bases remaining between them. The germline V gene has CDR1 LNHDA and CDR2 SQIVND (reference sequence). The CDR3 reads CASSRGRAREQYF. In nucleotides, the CDR3 is TGTGCCAGTAGCAGGGGGAGGGCCCGCGAGCAGTACTTC.

This chain links TRBV20-1 with TRBJ2-4; no clear D gene. Germline CDR1 reads DFQATT; CDR2 reads SNEGSKA (reference sequence). This CDR3 comprises 10 residues. V lost 3 bases to trimming and J lost 8 bases, with 5 bases between them. The CDR3 region is CSASSDIQYF. The CDR3 DNA sequence: TGCAGTGCTAGCTCTGACATTCAGTACTTC.

The rearrangement links TRBV7-9 to TRBJ2-5, with D perhaps TRBD2 (5 bases). The germline gives CDR1 SEHNR, CDR2 FQNEAQ (reference sequence). V gave up 5 bases and J gave up 5 bases, with 6 bases separating them. The length of the CDR3 is 11 residues. CDR3 protein: CASSTGETQYF. CDR3 bases: TGTGCCAGCAGCACGGGGGAGACCCAGTACTTC. Full variable domain (remainder filled in from reference TRBV7-9 and TRBJ2-5): DTGVSQNPRHKITKRGQNVTFRCDPISEHNRLYWYRQTLGQGPEFLTYFQNEAQLEKSRLLSDRFSAERPKGSFSTLEIQRTEQGDSAMYLCASSTGETQYFGPGTRLLVL.

This chain joins TRBV6-1 and TRBJ2-7, with D possibly matching TRBD2 (6 bases). Trimming took off 6 bases at V and 1 base at J, with 13 bases between the two ends. This CDR3 comprises 14 residues. CDR1 is MNHNS and CDR2 is SASEGT in the germline V gene. The CDR3 protein is CASRHDGGSYEQYF. The DNA for the CDR3 is TGTGCCAGCAGGCATGATGGGGGGTCCTACGAGCAGTACTTC.

The chain joins TRBV7-9 to TRBJ1-6, with TRBD1 as a possible D gene (5 bases). Trimming shortened V by 2 bases and J by 7 bases, and 15 bases separated the two germline ends. Germline CDR1 SEHNR, CDR2 FQNEAQ (reference sequence). This CDR3 contains 16 residues. The CDR3 nucleotides read TGTGCCAGCAGCTTATCCGGAGGGGCGATGAATTCACCCCTCCACTTT. Protein product: CASSLSGGAMNSPLHF.

This chain links TRBV6-1 with TRBJ2-7, with TRBD2 matching over 11 bases. Per the germline V gene, CDR1 is MNHNS and CDR2 is SASEGT. The ends lost 7 bases at V and 7 bases at J; junction bases unmatched: 9. The CDR3 spans 14 residues. The CDR3 nucleotides read TGTGCCAGCACTCCCCCGGGACTAGCGGAAGAGCAGTACTTC. Translation: CASTPPGLAEEQYF.

This clone was seen more than once but under ten times. The chain couples TRBV15 to TRBJ1-4, with TRBD1 as a possible D gene (5 bases). The V and J ends lost 5 bases and 8 bases respectively, with 18 bases between them. Germline V gene sequence: CDR1 LNHNV, CDR2 YYDKDF (reference sequence). This CDR3 contains 15 residues. CDR3 sequence: CATSLNRTPREKLFF. The DNA for the CDR3 is TGTGCCACCAGCCTAAACAGGACGCCTAGGGAAAAACTGTTTTTT.

The chain employs TRBV2 and TRBJ2-3, with D uncertain. The germline gives CDR1 SNHLY, CDR2 FYNNEI. V lost 2 bases to trimming and J lost 4 bases, with 13 bases between them. CDR3 size: 15 residues. The CDR3 DNA reads as TGTGCCAGCAGTGAAACTGGCTGGCCCCCAGATACGCAGTATTTT. It translates to CASSETGWPPDTQYF.